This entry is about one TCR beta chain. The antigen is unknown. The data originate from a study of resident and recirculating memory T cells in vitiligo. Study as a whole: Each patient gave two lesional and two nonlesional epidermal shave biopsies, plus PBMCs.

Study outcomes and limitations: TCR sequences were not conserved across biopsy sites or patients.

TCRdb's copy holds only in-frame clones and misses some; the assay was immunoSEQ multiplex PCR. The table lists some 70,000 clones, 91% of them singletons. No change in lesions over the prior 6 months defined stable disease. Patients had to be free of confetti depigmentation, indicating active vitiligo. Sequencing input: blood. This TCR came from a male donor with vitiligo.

This CDR3 reads CASSLLWRTDTQYF. The DNA of the CDR3 is TGTGCCAGCAGCTTGTTGTGGCGCACAGATACGCAGTATTTT. This chain connects TRBV5-6 to TRBJ2-3, with D unclear. The germline V and J ends were trimmed by 1 base and 1 base, with 7 bases remaining between them. CDR3 size: 14 residues. Germline loops: CDR1 SGHDT, CDR2 YYEEEE. Full variable domain (missing parts from reference TRBV5-6 and TRBJ2-3): DAGVTQSPTHLIKTRGQQVTLRCSPKSGHDTVSWYQQALGQGPQFIFQYYEEEERQRGNFPDRFSGHQFPNYSSELNVNALLLGDSALYLCASSLLWRTDTQYFGPGTRLTVL.